This T cell receptor beta chain was retrieved from a study of technical replicates of blood from a few donors. This table comes from immunoSEQ multiplex PCR, and its TCRdb copy is limited to in-frame clones, with some not included. The profile shows approximately 58,000 clones, approximately 86% of them singletons. This clone has just one count. Germline CDR1 SGHRS, CDR2 YFSETQ. This CDR3 is built from 14 residues. The trim removed 2 bases at V and 5 bases at J, leaving 3 bases unmatched. The source is a human donor in good health. Some clones in this sample may be carry-over from other donors' samples. The source material was PBMCs. This chain uses TRBV5-1 with TRBJ2-5; 10 bases fit TRBD2. The CDR3 DNA is TGCGCCAGCAGCTTAGCGGGAGGGGGTGAGACCCAGTACTTC. Translation: CASSLAGGGETQYF.